This T cell receptor beta chain was sequenced in a study of shared clonotypes between healthy human individuals. Study-wide results and caveats: Limited genetic and exposure-history diversity came from having few donors.

A single count supports this clone. The antigen is unknown. Sequencing was performed with immunoSEQ multiplex PCR; in TCRdb, only in-frame clones are kept and a portion is missing. The sample carries roughly 2 million clones, around 95% recorded once. The length of the CDR3 is 15 residues. Germline assignment: CDR1 ENHRY and CDR2 SYGVKD. The ends lost 7 bases at V and 2 bases at J; junction bases unmatched: 7. The sequenced sample consisted of naive CD4+ T cells sorted from blood. Specified subset: CD45RA+ positively selected. The V and J genes are TRBV10-3 and TRBJ2-1; 8 bases line up with TRBD1. The source is a man aged 18 to 29 in good health. The CDR3 loop is CAITPQGGPYNEQFF. The CDR3 nucleotides are TGTGCCATCACCCCACAGGGGGGACCCTACAATGAGCAGTTCTTC.